The present T cell receptor (beta chain) was sequenced within a study of control samples from healthy donors and cancer patients. The data were produced by immunoSEQ multiplex PCR, yet TCRdb's version contains in-frame clones alone and is incomplete. The table includes around 150,000 clones, 96% detected once. CDR1 is SGHRS, CDR2 YFSETQ, per germline. There are 15 residues in the CDR3. The germline V and J ends were trimmed by 4 bases and 4 bases, with 15 bases remaining between them. The sequence came from a woman in her 30s in good health. This rearrangement joins TRBV5-1 to TRBJ2-1; tentatively, D is TRBD1 or TRBD2 (5 bases each). The sequenced sample consisted of blood. The CDR3 region is CASSGNRDQYNEQFF. CDR3 in DNA: TGCGCCAGCAGCGGTAACCGGGACCAATACAATGAGCAGTTCTTC. The entire variable domain, with the rest obtained from reference TRBV5-1 and TRBJ2-1, is as follows: KAGVTQTPRYLIKTRGQQVTLSCSPISGHRSVSWYQQTPGQGLQFLFEYFSETQRNKGNFPGRFSGRQFSNSRSEMNVSTLELGDSALYLCASSGNRDQYNEQFFGPGTRLTVL.